A single sample gave rise to the 18 T cell receptor beta chains below, sequenced in a study of blood T cell repertoires in COVID-19. Generated by immunoSEQ multiplex PCR, the TCRdb table keeps only in-frame clones and is missing some. The data hold some 97,000 clones, with approximately 93% observed a single time. Sequences were obtained from peripheral blood. Receptors originate from a man in his fifties with active COVID-19.

This clone has a handful of counts. The chain joins TRBV30 to TRBJ1-1; no reliable D call. The germline V gene has CDR1 GTSNPN and CDR2 SVGIG (reference sequence). Deletions cut 2 bases from V and 7 bases from J, with 8 bases between. This CDR3 spans 11 amino acids. The CDR3 spells CAWSPSFEAFF. The DNA of the CDR3 is TGTGCCTGGAGTCCGAGCTTTGAAGCTTTCTTT.

The chain couples TRBV19 to TRBJ2-4; possibly TRBD1 for D (6 bases). The germline gives CDR1 LNHDA, CDR2 SQIVND (reference sequence). The CDR3 length is 13 residues. The V end lost 7 bases, the J end lost 8 bases, and 15 bases lay between the germline ends. CDR3 coding DNA: TGTGCCAGTACCAGGGACATGTACGACATTCAGTACTTC. Translated: CASTRDMYDIQYF. The full variable domain, completed using reference TRBV19 and TRBJ2-4, is DGGITQSPKYLFRKEGQNVTLSCEQNLNHDAMYWYRQDPGQGLRLIYYSQIVNDFQKGDIAEGYSVSREKKESFPLTVTSAQKNPTAFYLCASTRDMYDIQYFGAGTRLSVL.

For this clone: One end of the junction does not line up with germline, which may come from a read error. The chain recombines TRBV5-5 with TRBJ1-2; perhaps TRBD1 as D (6 bases). CDR3 length: 13 residues. CDR1 is SGHKS, CDR2 YYEKEE, per germline (reference sequence). CDR3 loop: CASSLDSPYGYTF. Written as DNA, the CDR3 is TGTGCCAGCAGTTTGGACAGCCCCTATGGCTACACCTTC.

The CDR3 here is CASSPYRLAGKSTDTQYF. Written as DNA, the CDR3 is TGTGCCAGCAGCCCCTACCGACTAGCGGGGAAGAGCACAGATACGCAGTATTTT. The chain links TRBV7-6 to TRBJ2-3; 11 bases map to TRBD2. The ends lost 5 bases at V and 0 bases at J; junction bases unmatched: 10. Germline CDR1 SGHVS, CDR2 FNYEAQ. The CDR3 totals 18 residues.

This chain uses TRBV5-1 with TRBJ2-7; 9 bases line up with TRBD2. This CDR3 has 15 amino acids. J was trimmed by 2 bases and V by 2 bases; bases with no gene match: 5. Germline V gives CDR1 SGHRS, CDR2 YFSETQ. The DNA of the CDR3 is TGCGCCAGCAGCTTCGTAGCGGGGGAACCCTACGAGCAGTACTTC. It encodes CASSFVAGEPYEQYF.

The chain combines TRBV19 with TRBJ2-2, with 12 positions matching TRBD1. Germline V gene lookup returns CDR1 LNHDA and CDR2 SQIVND (reference sequence). Trimming took 7 bases from V and 8 from J; bases not matched to a gene: 11. The CDR3 contains 16 residues. In DNA, the CDR3 is TGTGCCAGTATGCCGTGGGACAGGGGGCCTAAAGGGGAGCTGTTTTTT. Translated: CASMPWDRGPKGELFF. Based on the CDR3 plus reference TRBV19 and TRBJ2-2, the full variable domain is DGGITQSPKYLFRKEGQNVTLSCEQNLNHDAMYWYRQDPGQGLRLIYYSQIVNDFQKGDIAEGYSVSREKKESFPLTVTSAQKNPTAFYLCASMPWDRGPKGELFFGEGSRLTVL.

The V call is TRBV10-2, the J call TRBJ2-5, with 7 bases that match TRBD1. Germline CDR1 is WSHSY and CDR2 is SAAADI. The length of the CDR3 is 17 residues. The trim removed 3 bases at V and 4 bases at J, leaving 14 bases unmatched. The CDR3 nucleotides are TGCGCCAGCAGTGACGGTTTAGGGGGCGGAAAGGTAGAGACCCAGTACTTC. Amino acid sequence: CASSDGLGGGKVETQYF.

V is TRBV7-8 and J is TRBJ1-1; no definite D call. CDR1 is SGHVS and CDR2 is FQNEAQ in the germline V gene. The CDR3 extends over 15 amino acids. V shed 2 bases and J shed 2 bases, with 12 bases lying between them. CDR3 sequence (DNA): TGTGCCAGCAGCTTAAAGTTGAGGGATAACACTGAAGCTTTCTTT. Translation gives CASSLKLRDNTEAFF.

The rearrangement uses TRBV29-1 and TRBJ2-3; the D gene is possibly TRBD2 (6 bases). This CDR3 region has 12 residues. From germline, CDR1 is SQVTM and CDR2 ANQGSEA. V shed 4 bases and J shed 4 bases, with 9 bases lying between them. The CDR3 bases are TGCAGCGTTGTGGGACTTTCAGATACGCAGTATTTT. Protein sequence: CSVVGLSDTQYF.

The chain uses TRBV30 and TRBJ1-3; D call uncertain. The germline CDR1 and CDR2 sequences are GTSNPN and SVGIG (reference sequence). Trimming removed 2 bases from V and 1 base from J, with 9 bases in between. CDR3 length: 14 amino acids. This CDR3 reads CAWSNGASGNTIYF. The CDR3 coding sequence is TGTGCCTGGAGTAATGGTGCGTCTGGAAACACCATATATTTT.

The J gene is TRBJ1-5, the V gene TRBV21-1. TRBV21-1 is a pseudogene locus. This CDR3 spans 15 amino acids. The CDR3 protein is CASSKERGGKRPQHF. The CDR3 coding sequence is TGTGCCAGCAGCAAGGAGAGGGGGGGGAAGAGGCCCCAGCATTTT.

V gene TRBV19 combines with J gene TRBJ1-2, with a tentative D call TRBD1 (6 bases). Looked up from germline, CDR1 is LNHDA and CDR2 is SQIVND (reference sequence). V was trimmed by 4 bases and J by 5 bases, leaving 17 bases between them. The CDR3 spans 15 residues. CDR3 bases: TGTGCCAGTAGTAACCCCTCATCACAGGGATATGGCTACACCTTC. This translates into CASSNPSSQGYGYTF.

The gene calls are TRBV18 and TRBJ1-4; maybe TRBD1 (6 bases). The V end was cut by 3 bases, the J end by 5 bases, with 7 bases between. The CDR3 sequence is 13 residues long. Per the germline V gene, CDR1 is KGHSH and CDR2 is LQKENI. This CDR3 reads CASSPQGNEKLFF. CDR3 nucleotides: TGTGCCAGCTCACCGCAGGGGAATGAAAAACTGTTTTTT.

The chain is built from TRBV9 and TRBJ1-6; tentatively, D is TRBD1 (6 bases). The germline V gene has CDR1 SGDLS and CDR2 YYNGEE. The CDR3 has 15 amino acids. V lost 4 bases, J lost 4 bases, and 12 bases lay in between. The CDR3 DNA reads as TGTGCCAGCAGCAGCGGGACAACTTATAATTCACCCCTCCACTTT. This gives the protein CASSSGTTYNSPLHF.

This sequence joins TRBV19 and TRBJ2-3, with D unresolved. Germline lookup yields CDR1 LNHDA and CDR2 SQIVND (reference sequence). V lost 5 bases and J 6 bases, leaving 15 bases between the germline ends. CDR3 size: 14 residues. This CDR3 is CASSSQVSVDTQYF. The CDR3 nucleotides read TGTGCCAGTAGTTCTCAGGTATCAGTGGATACGCAGTATTTT.

The chain is built from TRBV18 and TRBJ1-1; 7 bases line up with TRBD1. The V and J ends lost 3 bases and 1 base, in that order; junction bases with no gene match: 5. CDR1 KGHSH and CDR2 LQKENI come from the germline V gene. The CDR3 spans 15 residues. CDR3 coding DNA: TGTGCCAGCTCACCCTTGGGACAGACGAACACTGAAGCTTTCTTT. Translated: CASSPLGQTNTEAFF.

J is TRBJ1-2 and V is TRBV30; 8 bases fit TRBD1. Germline CDR1 reads GTSNPN; CDR2 reads SVGIG (reference sequence). The ends lost 3 bases at V and 0 bases at J; junction bases unmatched: 3. This CDR3 spans 14 amino acids. In DNA, the CDR3 is TGTGCCTGGAGACGACAGGGGACTAACTATGGCTACACCTTC. Protein product: CAWRRQGTNYGYTF. The whole variable domain, remainder taken from reference TRBV30 and TRBJ1-2, is SQTIHQWPATLVQPVGSPLSLECTVEGTSNPNLYWYRQAAGRGLQLLFYSVGIGQISSEVPQNLSASRPQDRQFILSSKKLLLSDSGFYLCAWRRQGTNYGYTFGSGTRLTVV.

The chain is built from TRBV2 and TRBJ2-4, with no clear D. The length of the CDR3 is 16 residues. Germline V gene data show CDR1 as SNHLY and CDR2 as FYNNEI. V dropped 0 bases and J dropped 8 bases, with 17 bases sitting between them. CDR3 sequence (DNA): TGTGCCAGCAGTGAAGCGCTGGCACTCGTCAGCGACATTCAGTACTTC. Translation gives CASSEALALVSDIQYF. The complete variable domain, with remaining parts taken from reference TRBV2 and TRBJ2-4, reads EPEVTQTPSHQVTQMGQEVILRCVPISNHLYFYWYRQILGQKVEFLVSFYNNEISEKSEIFDDQFSVERPDGSNFTLKIRSTKLEDSAMYFCASSEALALVSDIQYFGAGTRLSVL.